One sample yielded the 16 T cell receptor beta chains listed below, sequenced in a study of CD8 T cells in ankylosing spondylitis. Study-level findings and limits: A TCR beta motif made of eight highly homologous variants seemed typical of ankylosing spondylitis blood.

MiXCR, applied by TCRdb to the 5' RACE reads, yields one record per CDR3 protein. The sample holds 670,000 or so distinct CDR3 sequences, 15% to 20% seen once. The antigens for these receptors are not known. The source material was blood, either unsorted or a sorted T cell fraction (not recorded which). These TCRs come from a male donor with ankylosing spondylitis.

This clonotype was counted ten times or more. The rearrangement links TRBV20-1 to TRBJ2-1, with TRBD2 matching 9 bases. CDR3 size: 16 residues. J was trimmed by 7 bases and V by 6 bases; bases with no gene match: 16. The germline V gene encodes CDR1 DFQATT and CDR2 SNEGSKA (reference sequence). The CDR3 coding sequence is TGCAGTGCCCCTACTCTGGCGGGGGGGTTGAGGAATGAGCAGTTCTTC. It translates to CSAPTLAGGLRNEQFF.

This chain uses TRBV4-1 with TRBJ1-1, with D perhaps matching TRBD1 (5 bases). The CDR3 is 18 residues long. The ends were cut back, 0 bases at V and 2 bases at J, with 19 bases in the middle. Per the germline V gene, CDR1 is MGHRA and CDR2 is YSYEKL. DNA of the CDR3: TGCGCCAGCAGCCAAGAAGTGGGGGGGATGAGAGGTAACACTGAAGCTTTCTTT. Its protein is CASSQEVGGMRGNTEAFF.

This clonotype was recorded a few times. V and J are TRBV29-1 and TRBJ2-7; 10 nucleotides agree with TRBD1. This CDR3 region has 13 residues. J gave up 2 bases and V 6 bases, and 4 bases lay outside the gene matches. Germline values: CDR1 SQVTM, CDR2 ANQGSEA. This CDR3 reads CSVRTGGAYEQYF. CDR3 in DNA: TGCAGCGTCAGGACAGGGGGTGCCTACGAGCAGTACTTC.

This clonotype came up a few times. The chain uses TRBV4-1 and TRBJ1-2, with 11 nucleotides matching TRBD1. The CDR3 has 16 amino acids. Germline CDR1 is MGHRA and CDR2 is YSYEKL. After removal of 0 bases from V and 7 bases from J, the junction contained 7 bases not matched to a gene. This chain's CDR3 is CASSQDPRDRGGGYTF. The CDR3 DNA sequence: TGCGCCAGCAGCCAAGACCCCCGGGACAGGGGGGGTGGCTACACCTTC.

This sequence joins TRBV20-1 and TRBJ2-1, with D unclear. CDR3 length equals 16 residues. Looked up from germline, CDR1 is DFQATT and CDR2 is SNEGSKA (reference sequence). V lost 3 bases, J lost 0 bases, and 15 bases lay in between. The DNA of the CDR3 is TGCAGTGCTAGTGGCAGAATGAAAAGCTCCTACAATGAGCAGTTCTTC. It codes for CSASGRMKSSYNEQFF.

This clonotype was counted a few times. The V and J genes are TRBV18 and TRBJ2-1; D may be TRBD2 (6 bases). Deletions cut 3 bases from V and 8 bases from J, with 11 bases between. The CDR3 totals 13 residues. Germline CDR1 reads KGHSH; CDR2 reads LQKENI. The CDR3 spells CASSPIAADEQFF. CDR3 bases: TGTGCCAGCTCACCGATAGCGGCGGATGAGCAGTTCTTC.

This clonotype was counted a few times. This chain's CDR3 is CASSTSGSRTDTQYF. CDR3 sequence (DNA): TGTGCCAGCAGCACGAGCGGCTCCCGCACAGATACGCAGTATTTT. The rearrangement links TRBV11-1 to TRBJ2-3; TRBD2 might be the D (5 bases). The CDR3 is 15 residues long. Germline values: CDR1 SGHAT, CDR2 FQDESV (reference sequence). Trimming removed 5 bases from V and 1 base from J, with 13 bases in between.

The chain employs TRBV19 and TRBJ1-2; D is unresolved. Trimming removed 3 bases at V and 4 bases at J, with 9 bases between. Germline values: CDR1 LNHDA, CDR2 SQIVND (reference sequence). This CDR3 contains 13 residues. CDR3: CASSIGKFYGYTF. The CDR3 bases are TGTGCCAGTAGTATTGGAAAGTTCTATGGCTACACCTTC.

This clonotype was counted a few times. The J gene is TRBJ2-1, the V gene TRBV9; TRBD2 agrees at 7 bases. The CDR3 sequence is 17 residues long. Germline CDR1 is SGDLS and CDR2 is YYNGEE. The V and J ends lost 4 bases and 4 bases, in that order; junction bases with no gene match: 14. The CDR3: CASSKRTSPVRYNEQFF. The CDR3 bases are TGTGCCAGCAGCAAACGGACTAGTCCAGTGCGGTACAATGAGCAGTTCTTC.

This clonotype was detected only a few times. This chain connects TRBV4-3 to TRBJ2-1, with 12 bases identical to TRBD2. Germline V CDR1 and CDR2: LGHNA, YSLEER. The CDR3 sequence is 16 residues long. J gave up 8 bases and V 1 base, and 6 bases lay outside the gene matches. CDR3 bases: TGCGCCAGCAGCCAAGTGACTAGCGGGAGAGGAGATGAGCAGTTCTTC. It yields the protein CASSQVTSGRGDEQFF.

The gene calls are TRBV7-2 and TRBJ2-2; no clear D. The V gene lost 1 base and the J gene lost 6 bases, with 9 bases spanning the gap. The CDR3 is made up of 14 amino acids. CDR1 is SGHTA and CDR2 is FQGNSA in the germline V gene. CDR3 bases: TGTGCCAGCAGCTTAGATCCCTTGGCCGGGGAGCTGTTTTTT. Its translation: CASSLDPLAGELFF. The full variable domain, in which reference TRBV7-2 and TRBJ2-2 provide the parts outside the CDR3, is GAGVSQSPSNKVTEKGKDVELRCDPISGHTALYWYRQSLGQGLEFLIYFQGNSAPDKSGLPSDRFSAERTGGSVSTLTIQRTQQEDSAVYLCASSLDPLAGELFFGEGSRLTVL.

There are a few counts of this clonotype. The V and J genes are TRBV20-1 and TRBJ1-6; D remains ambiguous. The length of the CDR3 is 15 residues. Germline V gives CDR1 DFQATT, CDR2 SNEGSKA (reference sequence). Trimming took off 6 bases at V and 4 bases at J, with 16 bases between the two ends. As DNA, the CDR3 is TGCAGTGCCCTTACCCCCGGGGAGTATAATTCACCCCTCCACTTT. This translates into CSALTPGEYNSPLHF.

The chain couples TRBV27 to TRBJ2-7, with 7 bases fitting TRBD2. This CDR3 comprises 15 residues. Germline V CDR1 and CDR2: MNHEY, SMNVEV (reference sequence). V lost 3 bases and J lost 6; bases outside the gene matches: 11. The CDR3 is CASSFLGEGLGEQYF. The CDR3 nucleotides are TGTGCCAGCAGTTTCTTAGGGGAGGGCCTGGGCGAGCAGTACTTC.

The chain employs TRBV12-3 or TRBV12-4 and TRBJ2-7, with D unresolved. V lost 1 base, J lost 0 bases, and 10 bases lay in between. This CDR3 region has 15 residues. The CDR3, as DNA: TGTGCCAGCAGTTTAGGGTCAGGCCTCTCCTACGAGCAGTACTTC. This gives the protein CASSLGSGLSYEQYF.

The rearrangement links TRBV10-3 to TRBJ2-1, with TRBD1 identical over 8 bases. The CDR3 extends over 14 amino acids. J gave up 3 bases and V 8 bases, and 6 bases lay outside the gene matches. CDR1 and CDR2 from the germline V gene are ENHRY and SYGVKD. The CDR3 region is CAIEGQDNYNEQFF. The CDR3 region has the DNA TGTGCCATCGAGGGACAGGACAACTACAATGAGCAGTTCTTC.

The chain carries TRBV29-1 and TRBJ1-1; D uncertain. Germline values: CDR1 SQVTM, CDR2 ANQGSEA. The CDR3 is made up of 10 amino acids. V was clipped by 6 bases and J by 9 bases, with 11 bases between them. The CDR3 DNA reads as TGCAGCGTCCTCGGACTCAAAGCTTTCTTT. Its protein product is CSVLGLKAFF.